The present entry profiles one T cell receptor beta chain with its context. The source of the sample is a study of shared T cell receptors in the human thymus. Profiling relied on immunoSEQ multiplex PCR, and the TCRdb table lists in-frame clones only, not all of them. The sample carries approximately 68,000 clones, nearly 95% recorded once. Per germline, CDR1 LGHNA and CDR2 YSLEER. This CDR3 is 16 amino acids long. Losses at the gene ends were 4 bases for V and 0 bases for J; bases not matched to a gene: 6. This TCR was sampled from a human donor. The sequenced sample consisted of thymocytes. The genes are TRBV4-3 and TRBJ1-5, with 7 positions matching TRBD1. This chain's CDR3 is CASSRNTGDSNQPQHF. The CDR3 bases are TGCGCCAGCAGCCGCAACACAGGGGATAGCAATCAGCCCCAGCATTTT.